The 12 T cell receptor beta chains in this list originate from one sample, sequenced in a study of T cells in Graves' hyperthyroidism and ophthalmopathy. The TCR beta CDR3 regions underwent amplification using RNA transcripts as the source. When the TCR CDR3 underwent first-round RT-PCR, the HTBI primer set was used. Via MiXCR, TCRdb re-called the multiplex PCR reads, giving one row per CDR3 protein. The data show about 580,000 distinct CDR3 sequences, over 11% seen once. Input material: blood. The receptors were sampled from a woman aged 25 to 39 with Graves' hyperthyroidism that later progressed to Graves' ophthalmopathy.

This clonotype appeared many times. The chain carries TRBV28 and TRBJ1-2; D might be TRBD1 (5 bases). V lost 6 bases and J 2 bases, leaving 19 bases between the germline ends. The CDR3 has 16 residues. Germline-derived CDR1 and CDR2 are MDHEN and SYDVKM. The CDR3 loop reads CASRSDSPGANYGYTF. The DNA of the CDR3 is TGTGCCAGCAGAAGTGACAGCCCTGGTGCCAACTATGGCTACACCTTC.

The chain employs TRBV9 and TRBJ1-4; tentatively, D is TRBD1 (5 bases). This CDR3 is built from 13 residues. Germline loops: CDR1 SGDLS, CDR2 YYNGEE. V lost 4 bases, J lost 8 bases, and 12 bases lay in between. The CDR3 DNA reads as TGTGCCAGCAGCACCGGGGCCGAGGAAAAACTGTTTTTT. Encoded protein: CASSTGAEEKLFF. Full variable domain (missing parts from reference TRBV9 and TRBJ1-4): DSGVTQTPKHLITATGQRVTLRCSPRSGDLSVYWYQQSLDQGLQFLIQYYNGEERAKGNILERFSAQQFPDLHSELNLSSLELGDSALYFCASSTGAEEKLFFGSGTQLSVL.

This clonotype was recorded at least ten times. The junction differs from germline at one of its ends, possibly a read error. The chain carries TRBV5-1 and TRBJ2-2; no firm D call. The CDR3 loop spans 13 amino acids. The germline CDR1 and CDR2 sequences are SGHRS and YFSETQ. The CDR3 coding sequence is TGCGCCAGCAGCACGTTTAACAGCGGGGAGCTGTTTTTT. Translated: CASSTFNSGELFF.

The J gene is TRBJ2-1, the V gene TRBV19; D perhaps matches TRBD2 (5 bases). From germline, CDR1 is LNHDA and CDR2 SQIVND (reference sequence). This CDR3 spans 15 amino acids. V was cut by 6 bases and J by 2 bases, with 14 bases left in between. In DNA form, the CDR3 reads TGTGCCAGTAGCCTAGCTGTCCAGACCTACAATGAGCAGTTCTTC. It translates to CASSLAVQTYNEQFF.

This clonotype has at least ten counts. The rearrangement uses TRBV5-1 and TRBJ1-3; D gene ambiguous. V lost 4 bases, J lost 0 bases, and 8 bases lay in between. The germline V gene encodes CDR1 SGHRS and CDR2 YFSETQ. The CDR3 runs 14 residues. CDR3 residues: CASSLDLSGNTIYF. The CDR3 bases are TGCGCCAGCAGCCTAGACCTCTCTGGAAACACCATATATTTT.

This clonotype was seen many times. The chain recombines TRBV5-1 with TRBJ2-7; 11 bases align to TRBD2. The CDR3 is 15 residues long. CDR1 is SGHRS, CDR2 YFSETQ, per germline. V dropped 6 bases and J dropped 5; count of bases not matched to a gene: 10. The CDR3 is CASTTLAGGLHEQYF. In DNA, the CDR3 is TGCGCCAGCACCACTTTAGCGGGAGGGCTCCACGAGCAGTACTTC.

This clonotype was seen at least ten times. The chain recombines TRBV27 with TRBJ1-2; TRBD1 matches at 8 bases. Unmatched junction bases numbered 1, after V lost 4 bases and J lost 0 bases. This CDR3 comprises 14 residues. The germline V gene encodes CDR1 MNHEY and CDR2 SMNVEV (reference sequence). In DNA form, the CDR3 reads TGTGCCAGCAGTTCGGACAGGGCTAACTATGGCTACACCTTC. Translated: CASSSDRANYGYTF.

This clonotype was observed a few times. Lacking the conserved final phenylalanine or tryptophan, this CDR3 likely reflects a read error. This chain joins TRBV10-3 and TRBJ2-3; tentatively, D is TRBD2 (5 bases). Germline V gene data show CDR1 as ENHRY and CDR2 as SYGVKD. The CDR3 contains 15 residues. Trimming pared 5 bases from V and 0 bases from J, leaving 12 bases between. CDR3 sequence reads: CAISPSGMSTDTQYL. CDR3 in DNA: TGTGCCATCAGTCCCTCGGGAATGAGCACAGATACGCAGTATCTT.

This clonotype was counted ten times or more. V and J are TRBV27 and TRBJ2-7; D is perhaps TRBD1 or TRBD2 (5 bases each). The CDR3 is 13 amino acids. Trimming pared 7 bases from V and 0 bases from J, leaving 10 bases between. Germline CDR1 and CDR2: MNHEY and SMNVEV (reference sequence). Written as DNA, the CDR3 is TGTGCCAGCATCGGGACGTCCTCCTACGAGCAGTACTTC. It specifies CASIGTSSYEQYF.

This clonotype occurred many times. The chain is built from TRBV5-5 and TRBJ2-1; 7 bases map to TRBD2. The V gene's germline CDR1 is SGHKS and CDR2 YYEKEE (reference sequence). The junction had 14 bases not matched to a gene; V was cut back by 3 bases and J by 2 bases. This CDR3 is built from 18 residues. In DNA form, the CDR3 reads TGTGCCAGCAGCTGGGATGGGGAGGGACGGGACGCCTACAATGAGCAGTTCTTC. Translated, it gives CASSWDGEGRDAYNEQFF.

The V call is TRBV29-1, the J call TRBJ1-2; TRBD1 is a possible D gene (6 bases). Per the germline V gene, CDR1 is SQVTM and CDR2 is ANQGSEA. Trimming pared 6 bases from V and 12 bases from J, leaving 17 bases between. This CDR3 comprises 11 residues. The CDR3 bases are TGCAGCGTCCCGACAGGACCCAGGGACACCTTC. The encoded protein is CSVPTGPRDTF.

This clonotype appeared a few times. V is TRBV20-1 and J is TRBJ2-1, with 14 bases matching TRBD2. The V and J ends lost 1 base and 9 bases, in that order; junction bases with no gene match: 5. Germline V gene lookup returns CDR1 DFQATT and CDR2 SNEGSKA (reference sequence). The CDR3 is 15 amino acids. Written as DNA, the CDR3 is TGCAGTGCTAGAGGGGGACTAGCGGGAGCATCTGAGCAGTTCTTC. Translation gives CSARGGLAGASEQFF.